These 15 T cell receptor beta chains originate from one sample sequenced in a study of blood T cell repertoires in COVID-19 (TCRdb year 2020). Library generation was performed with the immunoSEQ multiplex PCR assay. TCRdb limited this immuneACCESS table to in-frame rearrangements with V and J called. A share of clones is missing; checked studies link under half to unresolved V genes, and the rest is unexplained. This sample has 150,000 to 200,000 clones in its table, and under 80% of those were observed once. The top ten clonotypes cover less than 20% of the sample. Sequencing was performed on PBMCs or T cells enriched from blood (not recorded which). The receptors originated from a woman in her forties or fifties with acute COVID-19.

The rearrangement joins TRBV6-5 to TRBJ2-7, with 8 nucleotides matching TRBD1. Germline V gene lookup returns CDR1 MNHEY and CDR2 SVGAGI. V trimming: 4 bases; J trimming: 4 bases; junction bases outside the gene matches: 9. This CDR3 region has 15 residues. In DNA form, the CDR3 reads TGTGCCAGCAGTTCACTTTCAGGGGGCTCTTACGAGCAGTACGTC. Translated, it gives CASSSLSGGSYEQYV.

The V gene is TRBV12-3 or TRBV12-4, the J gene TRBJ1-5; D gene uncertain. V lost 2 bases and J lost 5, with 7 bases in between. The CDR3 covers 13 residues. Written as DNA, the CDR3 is TGTGCCAGCAGTTTACGAGGAGATCAGCCCCAGCATTTT. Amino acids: CASSLRGDQPQHF.

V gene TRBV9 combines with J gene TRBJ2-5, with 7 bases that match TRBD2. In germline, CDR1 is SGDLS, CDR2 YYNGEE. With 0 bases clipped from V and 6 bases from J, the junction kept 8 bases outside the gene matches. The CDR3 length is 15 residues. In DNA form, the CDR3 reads TGTGCCAGCAGCGTAGGGCAGACGGGAGGACAGACCCAGTACTTC. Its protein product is CASSVGQTGGQTQYF.

In DNA, the CDR3 is TGTGCCAGCAGCCCGGGTGGGGGCACTGGAAACACCATATATTTT. This gives the protein CASSPGGGTGNTIYF. This rearrangement joins TRBV3-1 (or the pseudogene TRBV3-2) to TRBJ1-3, with a tentative D call TRBD1 (6 bases). CDR3 length: 15 residues. V was shortened by 4 bases and J by 2 bases, with 12 bases between the two germline ends. Germline loops: CDR1 LGHDT, CDR2 YNNKEL (reference sequence).

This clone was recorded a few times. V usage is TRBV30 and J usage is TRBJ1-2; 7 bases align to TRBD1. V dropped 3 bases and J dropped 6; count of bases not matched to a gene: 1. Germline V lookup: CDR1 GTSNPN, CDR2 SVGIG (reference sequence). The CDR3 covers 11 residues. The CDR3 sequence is CAWSRGDGYTF. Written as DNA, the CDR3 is TGTGCCTGGAGCAGGGGGGATGGCTACACCTTC.

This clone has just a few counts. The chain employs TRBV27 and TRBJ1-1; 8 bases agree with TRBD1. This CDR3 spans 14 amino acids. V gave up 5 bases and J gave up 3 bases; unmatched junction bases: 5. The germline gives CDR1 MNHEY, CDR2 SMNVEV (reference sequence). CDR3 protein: CASSKGQGYTEAFF. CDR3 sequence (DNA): TGTGCCAGCAGTAAAGGACAGGGATACACTGAAGCTTTCTTT.

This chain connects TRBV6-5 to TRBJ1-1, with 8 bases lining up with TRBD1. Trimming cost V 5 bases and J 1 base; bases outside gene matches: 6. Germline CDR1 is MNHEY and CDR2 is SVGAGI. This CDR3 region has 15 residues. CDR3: CASSKTTGGNTEAFF. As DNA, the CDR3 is TGTGCCAGCAGTAAAACAACAGGGGGGAACACTGAAGCTTTCTTT.

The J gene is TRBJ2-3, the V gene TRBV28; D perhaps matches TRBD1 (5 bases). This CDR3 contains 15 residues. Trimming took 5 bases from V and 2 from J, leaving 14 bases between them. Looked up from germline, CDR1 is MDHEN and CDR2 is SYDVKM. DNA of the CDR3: TGTGCCAGCAGTACCACAGGAGCTCTCACAGATACGCAGTATTTT. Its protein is CASSTTGALTDTQYF.

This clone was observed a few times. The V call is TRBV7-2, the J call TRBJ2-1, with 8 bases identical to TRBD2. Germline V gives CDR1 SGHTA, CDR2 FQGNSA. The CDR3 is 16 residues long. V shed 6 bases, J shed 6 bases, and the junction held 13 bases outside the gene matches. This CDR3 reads CASRGSGLGGGNEQFF. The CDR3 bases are TGTGCCAGCAGGGGGTCGGGACTAGGAGGGGGCAATGAGCAGTTCTTC.

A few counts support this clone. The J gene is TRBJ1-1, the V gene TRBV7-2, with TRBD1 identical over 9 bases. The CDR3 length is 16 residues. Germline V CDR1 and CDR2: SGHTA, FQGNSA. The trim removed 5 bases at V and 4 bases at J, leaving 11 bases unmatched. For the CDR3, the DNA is TGTGCCAGCAGCCCACGTCCCGGGACAGGGACCACTGAAGCTTTCTTT. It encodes CASSPRPGTGTTEAFF.

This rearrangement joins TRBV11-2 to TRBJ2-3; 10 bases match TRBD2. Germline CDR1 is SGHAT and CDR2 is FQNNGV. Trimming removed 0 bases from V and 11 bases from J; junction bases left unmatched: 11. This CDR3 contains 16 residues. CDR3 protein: CASSLDRAGGIGGQYF. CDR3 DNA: TGTGCCAGCAGCTTAGATCGAGCGGGGGGGATCGGAGGGCAGTATTTT.

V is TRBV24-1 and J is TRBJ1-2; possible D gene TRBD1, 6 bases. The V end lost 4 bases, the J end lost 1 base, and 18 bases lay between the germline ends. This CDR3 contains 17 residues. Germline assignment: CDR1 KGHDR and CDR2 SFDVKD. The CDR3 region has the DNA TGTGCCACCAGTGACGGAGCCGGGACACATCTTAACTATGGCTACACCTTC. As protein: CATSDGAGTHLNYGYTF.

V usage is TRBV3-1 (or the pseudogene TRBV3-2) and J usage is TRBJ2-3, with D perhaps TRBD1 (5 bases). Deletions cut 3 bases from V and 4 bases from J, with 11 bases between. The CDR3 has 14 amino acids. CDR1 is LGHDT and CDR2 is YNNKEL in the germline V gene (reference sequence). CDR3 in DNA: TGTGCCAGCAGCCAGCAGACAGCTGCAGATACGCAGTATTTT. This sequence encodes CASSQQTAADTQYF.

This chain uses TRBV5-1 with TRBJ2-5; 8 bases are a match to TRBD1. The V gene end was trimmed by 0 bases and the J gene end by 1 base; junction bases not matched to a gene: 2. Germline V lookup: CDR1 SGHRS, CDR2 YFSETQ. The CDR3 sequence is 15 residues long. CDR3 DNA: TGCGCCAGCAGCTTGGGGACAGGGAGCCAAGAGACCCAGTACTTC. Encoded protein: CASSLGTGSQETQYF. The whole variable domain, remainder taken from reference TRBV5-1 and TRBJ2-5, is KAGVTQTPRYLIKTRGQQVTLSCSPISGHRSVSWYQQTPGQGLQFLFEYFSETQRNKGNFPGRFSGRQFSNSRSEMNVSTLELGDSALYLCASSLGTGSQETQYFGPGTRLLVL.

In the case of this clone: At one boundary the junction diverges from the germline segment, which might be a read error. Here the CDR3 DNA reads TGTGCCAGTAGTATAGGGGGACAGGGCAACCAGCCCCAGCATTTT. It yields the protein CASSIGGQGNQPQHF. This rearrangement joins TRBV19 to TRBJ1-5, with 9 nucleotides matching TRBD1. Germline V CDR1 and CDR2: LNHDA, SQIVND (reference sequence). CDR3 length equals 15 residues. The variable domain in full, completed from reference TRBV19 and TRBJ1-5, reads DGGITQSPKYLFRKEGQNVTLSCEQNLNHDAMYWYRQDPGQGLRLIYYSQIVNDFQKGDIAEGYSVSREKKESFPLTVTSAQKNPTAFYLCASSIGGQGNQPQHFGDGTRLSIL.